These 8 T cell receptor beta chains share one sample of origin, sequenced in a study of blood T cell repertoires in COVID-19. Clones were read by immunoSEQ multiplex PCR, and TCRdb kept only the in-frame ones, dropping some. Of approximately 47,000 clones listed, more than 75% were seen once; the top ten hold less than 6.5%. Sequenced material: peripheral blood. Receptors originate from a woman in her sixties with acute or convalescent COVID-19.

The gene calls are TRBV6-6 and TRBJ1-4; 9 bases match TRBD1. CDR3 length equals 17 residues. The ends lost 5 bases at V and 7 bases at J; junction bases unmatched: 14. CDR1 is MNHNY, CDR2 SVGAGI, per germline (reference sequence). The CDR3 loop reads CASSQKPLQGASEKLFF. The CDR3 nucleotides are TGTGCCAGCAGTCAAAAGCCCCTACAGGGGGCGAGTGAAAAACTGTTTTTT.

This clone was recorded once. The chain links TRBV19 to TRBJ1-2; 7 nucleotides align to TRBD1. Losses at the gene ends were 7 bases for V and 1 base for J; bases not matched to a gene: 9. Germline CDR1 and CDR2: LNHDA and SQIVND (reference sequence). The CDR3 length is 15 residues. The CDR3 region is CASTRGGTVNYGYTF. DNA for the CDR3: TGTGCCAGTACCCGAGGAGGGACAGTTAACTATGGCTACACCTTC. The full variable domain, in which reference TRBV19 and TRBJ1-2 provide the parts outside the CDR3, is DGGITQSPKYLFRKEGQNVTLSCEQNLNHDAMYWYRQDPGQGLRLIYYSQIVNDFQKGDIAEGYSVSREKKESFPLTVTSAQKNPTAFYLCASTRGGTVNYGYTFGSGTRLTVV.

The rearrangement joins TRBV6-5 to TRBJ1-3, with a tentative D call TRBD1 (5 bases). The CDR3 has 15 residues. V lost 7 bases, J lost 4 bases, and 17 bases lay in between. Germline assignment: CDR1 MNHEY and CDR2 SVGAGI. The CDR3 is CASTPRWGLGNTIYF. In DNA, the CDR3 is TGTGCCAGCACCCCAAGGTGGGGCTTAGGAAACACCATATATTTT.

The chain combines TRBV19 with TRBJ1-4; D is possibly TRBD1 (5 bases). The V end lost 11 bases, the J end lost 4 bases, and 8 bases lay between the germline ends. The CDR3 sequence is 11 residues long. Germline loops: CDR1 LNHDA, CDR2 SQIVND (reference sequence). CDR3 residues: CACDSNEKLFF. CDR3 in DNA: TGTGCCTGTGACAGTAATGAAAAACTGTTTTTT.

The chain combines TRBV7-8 with TRBJ1-6; D gene unclear. The V gene's germline CDR1 is SGHVS and CDR2 FQNEAQ. The CDR3 loop spans 11 amino acids. V lost 2 bases, J lost 15 bases, and 8 bases lay in between. CDR3 protein: CASSLTGRLHF. Here the CDR3 DNA reads TGTGCCAGCAGCTTAACCGGTCGCCTCCACTTT. The complete variable domain, with remaining parts taken from reference TRBV7-8 and TRBJ1-6, reads GAGVSQSPRYKVAKRGQDVALRCDPISGHVSLFWYQQALGQGPEFLTYFQNEAQLDKSGLPSDRFFAERPEGSVSTLKIQRTQQEDSAVYLCASSLTGRLHFGNGTRLTVT.

The gene calls are TRBV14 and TRBJ2-1, with TRBD2 matching over 9 bases. V was clipped by 4 bases and J by 4 bases; unmatched bases: 8. The CDR3 consists of 16 residues. CDR1 and CDR2 from the germline V gene are SGHDN and FVKESK. The CDR3 region is CASSPLSGGGYNEQFF. The CDR3 region has the DNA TGTGCCAGCAGCCCCCTTAGCGGGGGAGGTTACAATGAGCAGTTCTTC.

The chain couples TRBV7-9 to TRBJ2-7; 8 nucleotides agree with TRBD2. The V gene's germline CDR1 is SEHNR and CDR2 FQNEAQ (reference sequence). V shed 3 bases and J 3 bases; nucleotides not matched to a gene: 4. This CDR3 comprises 14 residues. The CDR3 nucleotides read TGTGCCAGCAGCTTTCCGGGACTAGGCTACGAGCAGTACTTC. Encoded protein: CASSFPGLGYEQYF. The complete variable domain, with remaining parts taken from reference TRBV7-9 and TRBJ2-7, reads DTGVSQNPRHKITKRGQNVTFRCDPISEHNRLYWYRQTLGQGPEFLTYFQNEAQLEKSRLLSDRFSAERPKGSFSTLEIQRTEQGDSAMYLCASSFPGLGYEQYFGPGTRLTVT.

The chain has TRBV27 and TRBJ2-7; a weak D match, TRBD2 (6 bases). The V and J ends lost 5 bases and 4 bases respectively, with 18 bases between them. The CDR3 covers 15 residues. Germline V CDR1 and CDR2: MNHEY, SMNVEV (reference sequence). The CDR3: CASSLDGGGGYEQYF. The DNA of the CDR3 is TGTGCCAGCAGTCTCGACGGGGGTGGAGGGTACGAGCAGTACTTC.